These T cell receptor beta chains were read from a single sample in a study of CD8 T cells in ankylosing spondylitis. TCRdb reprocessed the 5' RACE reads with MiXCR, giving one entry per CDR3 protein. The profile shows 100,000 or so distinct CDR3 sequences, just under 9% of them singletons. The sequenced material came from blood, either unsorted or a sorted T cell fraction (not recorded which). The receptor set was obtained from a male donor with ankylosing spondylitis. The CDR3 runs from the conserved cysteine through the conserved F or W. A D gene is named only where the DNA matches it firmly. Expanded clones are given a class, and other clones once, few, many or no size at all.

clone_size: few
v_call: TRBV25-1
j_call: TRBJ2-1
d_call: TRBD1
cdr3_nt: TGTGCCAGCAGTGACTGGGACAGGGGGGAAGACAATGAGCAGTTCTTC
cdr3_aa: CASSDWDRGEDNEQFF

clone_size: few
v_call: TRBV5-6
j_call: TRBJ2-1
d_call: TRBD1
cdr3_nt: TGTGCCGCCGGGACAGGGGGCGCCCCCGCCTACAATGAGCAGTTCTTC
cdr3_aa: CAAGTGGAPAYNEQFF

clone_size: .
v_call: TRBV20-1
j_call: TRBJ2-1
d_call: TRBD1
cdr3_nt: TGCAGTGCTAGGGAACAGGGGGTTTACAATGAGCAGTTCTTC
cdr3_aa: CSAREQGVYNEQFF

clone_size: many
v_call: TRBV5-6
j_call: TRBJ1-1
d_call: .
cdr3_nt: TGTGCCAGCAGCTTGGGCCCTATAGCTTTCTTT
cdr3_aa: CASSLGPIAFF

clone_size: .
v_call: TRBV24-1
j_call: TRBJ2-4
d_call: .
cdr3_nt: TGTGCCACCAGTGATCCTTTTGACCTAAAAAACATTCAGTACTTC
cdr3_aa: CATSDPFDLKNIQYF

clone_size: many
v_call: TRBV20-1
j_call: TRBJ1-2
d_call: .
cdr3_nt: TGCAGTGCCCGGGGAATTAGACAGGTCCCCTTCTATGGCTACACCTTC
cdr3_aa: CSARGIRQVPFYGYTF

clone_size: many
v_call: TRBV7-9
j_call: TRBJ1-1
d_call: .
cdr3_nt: TGTGCCAGCAGCAACCCCCGGAGGACTGAAGCTTTCTTT
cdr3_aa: CASSNPRRTEAFF

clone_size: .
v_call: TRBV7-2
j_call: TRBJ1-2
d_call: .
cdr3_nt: TGTGCCAGCAGCTCCGAAGGCCCTGCCGGACGGAACTATGGCTACACCTTC
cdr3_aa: CASSSEGPAGRNYGYTF

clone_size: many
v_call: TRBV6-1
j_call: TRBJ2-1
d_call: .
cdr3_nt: TGTGCCAGCAGTCTAGACAGTACCTACAATGAGCAGTTCTTC
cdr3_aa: CASSLDSTYNEQFF

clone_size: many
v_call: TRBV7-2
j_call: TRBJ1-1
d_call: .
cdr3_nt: TGTGCCAGCAGCCCGCCCAGGATTGGTCAGGGGATCACTGAAGCTTTCTTT
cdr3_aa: CASSPPRIGQGITEAFF

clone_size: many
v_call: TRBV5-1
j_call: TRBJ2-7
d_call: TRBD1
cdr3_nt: TGCGCCAGCACCTGGACAGGGGGCTACGAGCAGTACTTC
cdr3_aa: CASTWTGGYEQYF

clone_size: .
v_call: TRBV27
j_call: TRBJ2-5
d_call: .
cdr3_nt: TGTGCCAGCAACGGACCGGAGGAGACCCAGTACTTC
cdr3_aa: CASNGPEETQYF

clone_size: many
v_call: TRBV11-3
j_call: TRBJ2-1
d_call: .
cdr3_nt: TGTGCCAGCAGCCCAGGGACGTCACGGGATTTTTACAATGAGCAGTTCTTC
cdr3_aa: CASSPGTSRDFYNEQFF

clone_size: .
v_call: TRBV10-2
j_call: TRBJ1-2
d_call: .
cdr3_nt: TGCGCCAGCCAAGGGGAGTTGGGTGGCTACACCTTC
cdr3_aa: CASQGELGGYTF

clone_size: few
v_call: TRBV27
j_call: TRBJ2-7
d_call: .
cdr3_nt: TGTGCCAGCAGTTTACAAGACAGCTACGAGCAGTACTTC
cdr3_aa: CASSLQDSYEQYF

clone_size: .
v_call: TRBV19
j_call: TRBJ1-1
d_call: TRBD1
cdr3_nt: TGTGCCAGTAACCGGGACAGGACTGAAGCTTTCTTT
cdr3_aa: CASNRDRTEAFF

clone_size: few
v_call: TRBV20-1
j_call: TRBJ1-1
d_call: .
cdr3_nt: TGCAGTGCTAGTACTGGGTTAAGAATGAACACTGAAGCTTTCTTT
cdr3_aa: CSASTGLRMNTEAFF

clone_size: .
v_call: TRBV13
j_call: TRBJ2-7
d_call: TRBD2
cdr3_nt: TGTGCCAGCAGCTTAACTAGCGGGTACTCCTACGAGCAGTACTTC
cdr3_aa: CASSLTSGYSYEQYF

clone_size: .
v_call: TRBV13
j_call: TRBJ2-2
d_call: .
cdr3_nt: .
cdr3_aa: CASSSKALTSGNTGELFFF

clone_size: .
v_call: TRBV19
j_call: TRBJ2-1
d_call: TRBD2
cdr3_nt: TGTGCCAGTAGTATTAGCGGGAGCTCCTACAATGAGCAGTTCTTC
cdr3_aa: CASSISGSSYNEQFF